This TCR beta chain is from a study of blood T cell repertoires in COVID-19. On the study more broadly: In each case, the material was cDNA or gDNA derived from T cells, B-cell-depleted T cells, or PBMCs.

Per the original data handling: Estimates of nucleated cell counts were drawn from the amplification of reference gene primers. Profiled with immunoSEQ multiplex PCR; TCRdb holds only in-frame clones, not every one. Clonal size and the V and J genes are those of that table, whereas D and trimming came from the DNA. The table includes a few hundred thousand clones, approximately 86% detected once. The CDR3 contains 15 residues. Trimming cost V 5 bases and J 4 bases; bases outside gene matches: 4. Germline V gene sequence: CDR1 SGHVS, CDR2 FQNEAQ. This clonotype was obtained from a man aged 25-40 years with active or convalescent COVID-19. The rearrangement uses TRBV7-8 and TRBJ2-1; TRBD2 aligns across 11 bases. The material sequenced was peripheral blood. The CDR3 DNA follows: TGTGCCAGCAGCGGTAGCGGGGGGGCATACAATGAGCAGTTCTTC. Residues: CASSGSGGAYNEQFF.